This T cell receptor (beta chain) was recovered during a study of blood T cells in healthy people across ages. With a J-beta primer mix and a sample-barcoded 5' primer, a second PCR ran about 7 to 12 cycles. MiXCR, applied by TCRdb to the 5' RACE reads, yields one record per CDR3 protein. The sample carries 650,000 to 800,000 distinct CDR3 sequences, approximately 52% recorded once. This clonotype has ten or more counts. This TCR was recovered from a woman of 80 years or more in good health. The specimen was blood.

The CDR3 reads CATRSAGTGVYEQYF. CDR3 nucleotides: TGTGCCACCAGAAGCGCCGGGACAGGGGTCTACGAGCAGTACTTC. The chain uses TRBV6-2 or TRBV6-3 and TRBJ2-7; TRBD1 agrees at 10 bases. V trimming: 10 bases; J trimming: 3 bases; junction bases outside the gene matches: 12. Germline CDR1 MNHEY, CDR2 SVGEGT. This CDR3 region has 15 residues.